The rows below give T cell receptor beta chains drawn from one sample of a study of T cell responses to AZD1222 COVID-19 vaccine. TCRdb's copy holds only in-frame clones and misses some; the assay was immunoSEQ multiplex PCR. The repertoire includes tens of thousands of clones, about three quarters of them detected once, and under 7.5% sits in the top ten. This sample comprised peripheral blood, obtained on day 0 of AZD1222 vaccination. The source is an adult in good health. CDR3s leave out the opening cysteine and the closing phenylalanine or tryptophan. A D gene is named only where the DNA matches it firmly.

>TRBJ1-5|NA|13|TRBV19
ASREKTGSNQPQH
>TRBJ1-4|NA|13|TRBV20-1
SASERARTNEKLF
>TRBJ2-3|TRBD2|11|TRBV11-2
ASAEREPDTQY
>TRBJ1-1|NA|13|TRBV5-1
ASSLPRNSNTEAF
>TRBJ1-5|NA|12|TRBV27
ASRTGTNNQPQH
>TRBJ1-1|TRBD1|14|TRBV10-3
AISGPRQGMNTEAF
>TRBJ1-6|TRBD1|12|TRBV5-1
ASSLDRVSSPLH
>TRBJ2-6|NA|13|TRBV7-8
ASSLGGSGANVLT
>TRBJ2-2|NA|15|TRBV7-5
VLAGREAGVNTGELF
>TRBJ1-1|TRBD1|13|TRBV9
ASTERTGVSTEAF
>TRBJ1-2|TRBD1|12|TRBV28
AIDPGQGPYGYT
>TRBJ1-1|NA|10|TRBV12-3/TRBV12-4
ASSLQGTEAF
>TRBJ1-4|TRBD1|12|TRBV7-8
ASSQGQDLEKLF
>TRBJ1-1|NA|11|TRBV6-5
ASGKGGNTEAF
>TRBJ1-5|NA|12|TRBV2
ASGRGQGNQPQH
>TRBJ1-4|NA|11|TRBV5-1
ASGREGEEKLF
>TRBJ2-3|NA|13|TRBV6-2/TRBV6-3
ASSYVGVSTDTQY
>TRBJ2-7|NA|12|TRBV3-1/TRBV3-2
ASSQGRTAGVQY
>TRBJ1-3|TRBD1|14|TRBV6-1
ASSEGGRGPGNTIY
>TRBJ2-2|NA|11|TRBV30
AWKLKSSGELF
>TRBJ2-1|TRBD2|14|TRBV24-1
ATSDPTGEGRKEQF
>TRBJ1-4|NA|11|TRBV5-5
ASSLDRVEKLF
>TRBJ2-1|TRBD1|12|TRBV28
ASRTGQGYNEQF
>TRBJ2-2|NA|14|TRBV2
ASTGWGRSNTGELF
>TRBJ2-6|TRBD1|16|TRBV9
ASSVRGQGSSGANVLT
>TRBJ2-3|NA|13|TRBV19
ASSIRVFSTDTQY
>TRBJ1-3|NA|13|TRBV5-6
ASSLGRSSGNTIY
>TRBJ1-6|NA|15|TRBV5-6
ASSLGIGGYDNSPLH
>TRBJ2-7|NA|9|TRBV28
ASKGNYEQY
>TRBJ2-1|NA|11|TRBV6-1
ASSDRMNNEQF
>TRBJ1-3|NA|15|TRBV27
ASSPRAQDVSGNTIY